This T cell receptor (beta chain) was documented in a study of blood T cell repertoires in COVID-19. Study summary: Both acute and convalescent COVID-19 samples were obtained from the United States, Italy and Spain. PBMCs, B-cell-depleted T cells, or T cells provided the cDNA or gDNA that made up the material.

As processed by the authors: Amplification with reference gene primers provided the estimates of nucleated cell counts. The data were produced by immunoSEQ multiplex PCR, yet TCRdb's version contains in-frame clones alone and is incomplete. The D gene and trimming were derived from the DNA, and the V and J assignments and clone size from that table. The sample has about 120,000 clones, around four fifths seen once. The CDR3 length is 17 residues. In germline, CDR1 is SGHNT, CDR2 YYREEE (reference sequence). The ends lost 4 bases at V and 5 bases at J; junction bases unmatched: 17. The chain employs TRBV5-4 and TRBJ2-5, with TRBD2 matching over 7 bases. The sample taken for sequencing was peripheral blood. This receptor was taken from an older man with active or convalescent COVID-19. CDR3 sequence reads: CASSPGTTALGGETQYF. The CDR3 DNA reads TGTGCCAGCAGCCCAGGGACTACTGCCCTCGGTGGTGAGACCCAGTACTTC. Supplemented by reference TRBV5-4 and TRBJ2-5, the full variable domain reads ETGVTQSPTHLIKTRGQQVTLRCSSQSGHNTVSWYQQALGQGPQFIFQYYREEENGRGNFPPRFSGLQFPNYSSELNVNALELDDSALYLCASSPGTTALGGETQYFGPGTRLLVL.